This record concerns one TCR beta chain sequence. These data belong to a study of Ad26.COV2.S vaccination and SARS-CoV-2 variants. Treatment meaning: some 20 received Ad26.COV2.S at low or high dose, single or two shots; 5 received placebo; per-sample allocation not given. After the first vaccine or placebo injection, samples were drawn on day 63. Spike of the Wuhan-strain SARS-CoV-2 was expressed by an Ad26 vector, which formed the vaccine. Germline trimming cut 7 bases from V and 5 bases from J; bases unmatched to any gene: 13. From germline, CDR1 is SGHRS and CDR2 YFSETQ. The CDR3 sequence is 16 residues long. This table comes from immunoSEQ multiplex PCR, and its TCRdb copy is limited to in-frame clones, with some not included. The sample holds roughly 410,000 clones, 80% to 90% seen once.

The input for sequencing was peripheral blood, taken in a trial of Ad26.COV2.S vaccine versus placebo. The origin of this receptor is a person aged 18 to 65 who received the Ad26.COV2.S COVID-19 vaccine or a placebo. The chain is built from TRBV5-1 and TRBJ2-1; 9 bases map to TRBD2. In DNA form, the CDR3 reads TGCGCCAGCCTCCGGGGGAGTAGCGGGAGCAACAATGAGCAGTTCTTC. Translated: CASLRGSSGSNNEQFF.